This TCR beta chain was captured in a study of Graves' ophthalmopathy and Graves' hyperthyroidism. About the research overall: Peripheral blood sampling preceded any treatment and occurred at initial diagnosis. General study points: With around 65% sensitivity and about 74% specificity, the model predicted ophthalmopathy progression. Ophthalmopathy and stable hyperthyroidism were discriminated by a 13-signature model, with approximately 88% sensitivity and 80% to 84% specificity.

As the template, RNA transcripts were used to amplify TCR beta CDR3 regions. The workflow started with a first-round RT-PCR run with HTBI primers and then moved on to a second-round multiplex PCR. TCRdb independently ran MiXCR on the multiplex PCR reads; one entry per CDR3 protein. Altogether about 500,000 distinct CDR3 sequences are present, around 15% being singletons, with the ten largest covering about 9.4%. This clonotype was recorded at least ten times. Its antigen is not identified. Reliance was placed on clinical symptoms, serum thyroxine, TRAb, thyroid ultrasound and orbital computed tomography for diagnosis. The CDR3 length is 15 residues. Germline assignment: CDR1 DFQATT and CDR2 SNEGSKA (reference sequence). V was shortened by 1 base and J by 4 bases, with 13 bases between the two germline ends.

Sequenced: blood. The chain links TRBV20-1 to TRBJ2-2; D may be TRBD2 (5 bases). This receptor was identified in a woman aged 25 to 39 with Graves' ophthalmopathy. Here the CDR3 reads CSARGSGRGTGELFF. The CDR3 DNA reads TGCAGTGCTAGAGGTTCAGGACGGGGCACCGGGGAGCTGTTTTTT.